This TCR beta chain is drawn from a study of T cell responses to AZD1222 COVID-19 vaccine. The method was immunoSEQ multiplex PCR; TCRdb's version includes in-frame clones alone and lacks a portion of them. The sample yields about 120,000 clones, about 88% seen once. CDR3 length: 13 residues. The V gene's germline CDR1 is GTSNPN and CDR2 SVGIG (reference sequence). With 4 bases removed from V and 4 bases from J, the gap between germline ends came to 11 bases. This chain uses TRBV30 with TRBJ2-1; no clear D. The TCR originated in an adult in good health. The material was peripheral blood, obtained on day 0 of AZD1222 vaccination. The CDR3 DNA is TGTGCCTGGACCCCCTCGGTATACAATGAGCAGTTCTTC. This encodes CAWTPSVYNEQFF.